The clone carrying this T cell receptor beta chain showed up just once. Trimming pared 4 bases from V and 9 bases from J, leaving 17 bases between. The CDR3 is made up of 14 amino acids. The germline V gene has CDR1 SGHRS and CDR2 YFSETQ. The unexposed donors gave CD4+ T cells in about 2010-2019, prior to COVID-19. The repertoire was sequenced with immunoSEQ multiplex PCR; TCRdb's copy has only in-frame clones and lacks some. The sample has more than 50,000 clones, around 86% seen once; the top ten hold approximately 1.4%. The data are from a study of CD4 T cells in relation to SARS-CoV-2 and coronaviruses.

Material for sequencing was memory CD4+ T cells from PBMCs. This TCR derives from a human donor in good health. The V gene is TRBV5-1, the J gene TRBJ2-1, with a weak D call TRBD2 (5 bases). CDR3 loop: CASSVEAGTGEQFF. CDR3 bases: TGCGCCAGCAGCGTTGAGGCGGGTACGGGTGAGCAGTTCTTC.